The sequence of this T cell receptor beta chain was determined in a study of T cell repertoires in cytomegalovirus infection. The wider study: Used in the study were CMV epitopes, some recently identified and HLA-C-restricted, others well-studied and HLA-B-restricted. CMV infection plus the matching HLA type was flagged by public TCR beta signatures.

Findings of the study overall: Ex vivo responses were dominated by HLA-C-restricted CMV-specific TCR beta clonotypes.

CDR1 and CDR2 (germline): SGHTA, FQGTGA. The CDR3 extends over 16 amino acids. The V end lost 5 bases, the J end lost 0 bases, and 13 bases lay between the germline ends. One entry per CDR3 protein results from TCRdb running MiXCR on the reads. The repertoire holds roughly 990,000 distinct CDR3 sequences, with less than 40% as singletons. To note about this clonotype: The antigen is undetermined.

The input for sequencing was cultured CD8+ T cells from PBMCs, taken from culture after CMV antigen stimulation. V and J are TRBV7-3 and TRBJ2-2; tentatively, D is TRBD1 or TRBD2 (6 bases each). The sequence came from a human donor in good health (CMV status not recorded). Some clones in this sample may be carry-over from other donors' samples. The CDR3 loop reads CASSPPGATNTGELFF. CDR3 DNA: TGTGCCAGCAGCCCACCGGGGGCGACGAACACCGGGGAGCTGTTTTTT.